Presented here are 29 T cell receptor beta chains from one specimen sequenced in a study of T cell responses to AZD1222 COVID-19 vaccine. Clones were sequenced by immunoSEQ multiplex PCR, and TCRdb holds only the in-frame ones, with some missing. The table includes 150,000 or so clones, 80% to 90% detected once. Sequencing used peripheral blood, obtained on day 0 of AZD1222 vaccination. The source of these receptors is an adult in good health.

The chain joins TRBV7-2 to TRBJ2-3; D not certain. The germline gives CDR1 SGHTA, CDR2 FQGNSA. This CDR3 has 16 residues. V lost 3 bases and J 0 bases, leaving 13 bases between the germline ends. CDR3 sequence reads: CASSLGRSDSTDTQYF. For the CDR3, the DNA is TGTGCCAGCAGCTTGGGTCGATCGGATAGCACAGATACGCAGTATTTT.

The chain links TRBV27 to TRBJ1-5; TRBD1 is a possible D gene (5 bases). In germline, CDR1 is MNHEY, CDR2 SMNVEV (reference sequence). Trimming stripped 3 bases from V and 7 bases from J, with 13 bases between. The length of the CDR3 is 14 residues. In nucleotides, the CDR3 is TGTGCCAGCAGTTTTGGGGGAGGTGGACAGCCCCAGCATTTT. Its protein is CASSFGGGGQPQHF.

This rearrangement joins TRBV4-3 to TRBJ1-1, with 9 bases identical to TRBD1. The J segment lost 5 bases and the V segment lost 5 bases, leaving 6 bases of the junction unmatched. The germline V gene encodes CDR1 LGHNA and CDR2 YSLEER. CDR3 size: 14 residues. The CDR3 bases are TGCGCCAGCAGCTACAGGGGGCCGGGAACTGAAGCTTTCTTT. It yields the protein CASSYRGPGTEAFF.

CDR3 sequence reads: CASSTRDRENYGYTF. The CDR3 DNA reads as TGTGCCAGCAGCACCCGGGACAGGGAGAACTATGGCTACACCTTC. The chain recombines TRBV9 with TRBJ1-2; TRBD1 matches at 9 bases. Looked up from germline, CDR1 is SGDLS and CDR2 is YYNGEE. This CDR3 has 15 residues. Trimming at V came to 4 bases and at J to 2 bases, leaving 6 bases not matched to a gene.

The chain uses TRBV6-2 or TRBV6-3 and TRBJ2-3, with 9 positions matching TRBD1. Germline assignment: CDR1 MNHEY and CDR2 SVGEGT. There are 16 residues in the CDR3. V shed 5 bases, J shed 5 bases, and the junction held 11 bases outside the gene matches. The CDR3 spells CASSTQDRGLGDTQYF. CDR3 in DNA: TGTGCCAGCAGTACCCAGGACAGGGGTTTGGGAGATACGCAGTATTTT.

V usage is TRBV6-5 and J usage is TRBJ1-1; D is unclear. V lost 6 bases and J 1 base, leaving 9 bases between the germline ends. The CDR3 runs to 13 residues. Germline CDR1 is MNHEY and CDR2 is SVGAGI. The CDR3 here is CASRPTTNTEAFF. CDR3 bases: TGTGCCAGCAGACCGACTACGAACACTGAAGCTTTCTTT.

This chain connects TRBV21-1 to TRBJ1-2; TRBD1, the table's D call, was not compared with the DNA. TRBV21-1 is deemed a pseudogene. The CDR3 is 13 residues long. The CDR3 here is CASSPGKDPSYTF. CDR3 nucleotides: TGTGCCAGCAGCCCAGGGAAGGACCCAAGCTACACCTTC.

The genes are TRBV25-1 and TRBJ1-2, with D perhaps TRBD1 (6 bases). Germline V gene data show CDR1 as MGHDK and CDR2 as SYGVNS. The CDR3 is made up of 14 amino acids. Trimming shortened V by 2 bases and J by 8 bases, and 15 bases separated the two germline ends. In nucleotides, the CDR3 is TGTGCCAGCAGTGAAGGGGGGCGGAGTGGAGGCTACACCTTC. Its protein is CASSEGGRSGGYTF.

This chain joins TRBV27 and TRBJ2-6, with 8 bases fitting TRBD1. CDR3 length equals 18 residues. Germline-derived CDR1 and CDR2 are MNHEY and SMNVEV (reference sequence). Germline trimming cut 2 bases from V and 0 bases from J; bases unmatched to any gene: 6. The CDR3: CASSLTRGLGSGANVLTF. The CDR3 DNA follows: TGTGCCAGCAGTTTAACCAGGGGGCTAGGCTCTGGGGCCAACGTCCTGACTTTC.

The CDR3: CASSERFGSYTGELFF. The CDR3, as DNA: TGCGCCAGCAGTGAGCGGTTCGGGAGTTACACCGGGGAGCTGTTTTTT. The chain recombines TRBV10-2 with TRBJ2-2; TRBD2 is a possible D gene (6 bases). Looked up from germline, CDR1 is WSHSY and CDR2 is SAAADI. V lost 2 bases, J lost 3 bases, and 13 bases lay in between. The CDR3 spans 16 residues.

The chain combines TRBV7-9 with TRBJ2-2; 9 bases align to TRBD2. The CDR3 loop spans 16 amino acids. The junction had 4 bases not matched to a gene; V was cut back by 3 bases and J by 2 bases. Looked up from germline, CDR1 is SEHNR and CDR2 is FQNEAQ (reference sequence). The CDR3, as DNA: TGTGCCAGCAGCTTCTTAGCGGGAGCCAACACCGGGGAGCTGTTTTTT. Protein: CASSFLAGANTGELFF.

The J gene is TRBJ2-1, the V gene TRBV7-2; D call uncertain. Germline CDR1 is SGHTA and CDR2 is FQGNSA. CDR3 length equals 15 residues. V lost 7 bases to trimming and J lost 4 bases, with 17 bases between them. The CDR3 DNA follows: TGTGCCAGCATCCCTAAAGGATCATGGTACAATGAGCAGTTCTTC. Protein product: CASIPKGSWYNEQFF.

This sequence joins TRBV2 and TRBJ1-5; D unclear. V lost 8 bases to trimming and J lost 2 bases, with 13 bases between them. Germline V lookup: CDR1 SNHLY, CDR2 FYNNEI. The CDR3 has 14 amino acids. CDR3 bases: TGTGCCAGCCACTTGATTGGCGGCAATCAGCCCCAGCATTTT. Amino acid sequence: CASHLIGGNQPQHF.

The chain has TRBV9 and TRBJ2-7; D possibly uses TRBD1 or TRBD2 (5 bases each). Trimming stripped 4 bases from V and 3 bases from J, with 14 bases between. The CDR3 length is 14 residues. CDR1 and CDR2 from the germline V gene are SGDLS and YYNGEE. In nucleotides, the CDR3 is TGTGCCAGCAGCCCCTCAGGGACCAACTACGAGCAGTACTTC. Translation gives CASSPSGTNYEQYF.

This clone has more than one count but fewer than ten. The V and J genes are TRBV10-3 and TRBJ1-1, with a tentative D call TRBD1 (6 bases). V was clipped by 6 bases and J by 1 base, with 12 bases between them. Germline values: CDR1 ENHRY, CDR2 SYGVKD. This CDR3 is built from 14 residues. This CDR3 is CAIRQGTTNTEAFF. CDR3 sequence (DNA): TGTGCCATCAGACAGGGAACCACGAACACTGAAGCTTTCTTT.

V gene TRBV6-5 combines with J gene TRBJ1-1; 11 nucleotides line up with TRBD1. CDR3 length: 16 amino acids. Per germline, CDR1 MNHEY and CDR2 SVGAGI. The V and J ends lost 2 bases and 3 bases, in that order; junction bases with no gene match: 5. This chain's CDR3 is CASSYRTGGVHTEAFF. CDR3 bases: TGTGCCAGCAGTTACCGGACAGGGGGCGTCCACACTGAAGCTTTCTTT.

The rearrangement links TRBV19 to TRBJ2-7; D remains unclear. Trimming cost V 4 bases and J 6 bases, with 22 bases left between them. The CDR3 contains 16 residues. Germline values: CDR1 LNHDA, CDR2 SQIVND (reference sequence). CDR3 amino acids: CASSTPSTATLAEQYF. The DNA for the CDR3 is TGTGCCAGTAGTACACCCTCCACAGCCACGCTGGCCGAGCAGTACTTC.

This clone was seen only once. This chain connects TRBV18 to TRBJ1-5; D is perhaps TRBD1 (5 bases). V was trimmed by 3 bases and J by 4 bases, leaving 13 bases between them. The germline CDR1 and CDR2 sequences are KGHSH and LQKENI. This CDR3 has 15 residues. CDR3 amino acids: CASSPMTVLNQPQHF. The CDR3 DNA reads as TGTGCCAGCTCACCGATGACAGTTTTGAATCAGCCCCAGCATTTT.

This chain uses TRBV15 with TRBJ2-5; 8 bases line up with TRBD1. Looked up from germline, CDR1 is LNHNV and CDR2 is YYDKDF (reference sequence). CDR3 length: 17 residues. The J segment lost 5 bases and the V segment lost 1 base, leaving 12 bases of the junction unmatched. CDR3 sequence reads: CATSRATYGQGLETQYF. The DNA of the CDR3 is TGTGCCACCAGCAGAGCCACCTATGGACAGGGTCTGGAGACCCAGTACTTC.

The chain is built from TRBV3-1 (or the pseudogene TRBV3-2) and TRBJ1-1, with D maybe TRBD1 (5 bases). Looked up from germline, CDR1 is LGHDT and CDR2 is YNNKEL (reference sequence). The CDR3 length is 13 residues. Trimming stripped 3 bases from V and 7 bases from J, with 12 bases between. This CDR3 reads CASSQGEGGEAFF. As DNA, the CDR3 is TGTGCCAGCAGCCAGGGGGAGGGTGGTGAAGCTTTCTTT.

V gene TRBV5-1 combines with J gene TRBJ1-2, with D possibly being TRBD1 (5 bases). V dropped 0 bases and J dropped 0 bases, with 12 bases sitting between them. The CDR3 covers 16 residues. Germline CDR1 SGHRS, CDR2 YFSETQ. DNA for the CDR3: TGCGCCAGCAGCTTGGTCGGTGGGGGGACTAACTATGGCTACACCTTC. This translates into CASSLVGGGTNYGYTF.

The chain has TRBV7-2 and TRBJ2-7, with 11 bases fitting TRBD2. CDR1 is SGHTA and CDR2 is FQGNSA in the germline V gene. V was clipped by 0 bases and J by 4 bases; unmatched bases: 2. The CDR3 has 15 amino acids. The CDR3 is CASSLAIAGGYEQYF. CDR3 DNA sequence: TGTGCCAGCAGCTTAGCGATAGCGGGAGGGTACGAGCAGTACTTC.

This chain uses TRBV24-1 with TRBJ2-2; 8 nucleotides match TRBD1. V lost 9 bases, J lost 6 bases, and 8 bases stayed unmatched. The CDR3 runs 14 residues. Germline V gene sequence: CDR1 KGHDR, CDR2 SFDVKD. The CDR3 DNA reads as TGTGCCACCGAGAGACAGGGGAGTCCCGGGGAGCTGTTTTTT. Encoded protein: CATERQGSPGELFF.

J is TRBJ2-7 and V is TRBV6-5; 10 positions agree with TRBD1. The V gene's germline CDR1 is MNHEY and CDR2 SVGAGI. V trimming: 7 bases; J trimming: 4 bases; junction bases outside the gene matches: 7. The CDR3 is 14 amino acids. CDR3 amino acids: CASTPGQGRYEQYF. The DNA for the CDR3 is TGTGCCAGCACTCCGGGACAGGGGAGGTACGAGCAGTACTTC.

There are a few counts of this clone. Written as DNA, the CDR3 is TGTGCCAGCAAACCGGCCCTCTTTTATAGCAATCAGCCCCAGCATTTT. Its translation is CASKPALFYSNQPQHF. The chain recombines TRBV28 with TRBJ1-5, with D unresolved. There are 16 residues in the CDR3. Germline values: CDR1 MDHEN, CDR2 SYDVKM. V lost 7 bases and J 0 bases, leaving 16 bases between the germline ends.

The rearrangement uses TRBV5-6 and TRBJ2-6; D is uncertain. The CDR3 sequence is 15 residues long. The germline gives CDR1 SGHDT, CDR2 YYEEEE. Trimming removed 3 bases from V and 1 base from J, with 8 bases in between. The DNA for the CDR3 is TGTGCCAGCAGCTGGAAGGGTTCTGGGGCCAACGTCCTGACTTTC. This encodes CASSWKGSGANVLTF.

The chain couples TRBV9 to TRBJ1-1; a possible D gene is TRBD1 (6 bases). V shed 3 bases and J shed 2 bases, with 11 bases lying between them. Germline V gene data show CDR1 as SGDLS and CDR2 as YYNGEE. This CDR3 region has 14 residues. The CDR3 spells CASSEQGRNTEAFF. The CDR3 nucleotides read TGTGCCAGCAGCGAACAGGGTAGAAACACTGAAGCTTTCTTT.

This clone was counted a few times. This sequence joins TRBV6-2 or TRBV6-3 and TRBJ2-5, with TRBD1 identical over 7 bases. Germline assignment: CDR1 MNHEY and CDR2 SVGEGT. The CDR3 sequence is 15 residues long. Germline trimming cut 5 bases from V and 4 bases from J; bases unmatched to any gene: 10. CDR3 sequence reads: CASSHRDSSRETQYF. The DNA for the CDR3 is TGTGCCAGCAGTCATCGGGACAGCTCTAGAGAGACCCAGTACTTC.

The chain joins TRBV6-2 or TRBV6-3 to TRBJ1-2, with 10 bases that match TRBD1. The V and J ends lost 2 bases and 8 bases, in that order; junction bases with no gene match: 11. CDR1 MNHEY and CDR2 SVGEGT come from the germline V gene. This CDR3 is 16 amino acids long. CDR3 protein: CASSYGSGTGVGGYTF. As DNA, the CDR3 is TGTGCCAGCAGTTACGGATCCGGGACAGGGGTCGGAGGCTACACCTTC.